The entry below describes one T cell receptor (beta chain). Sequenced by immunoSEQ multiplex PCR; TCRdb stores in-frame clones only, minus some. The sample shows under 75,000 clones, around 85% of them seen only once. The data belong to a study of technical replicates of blood from four donors. This receptor was identified in a human donor in good health. Some clones in this sample may be carry-over from other donors' samples. The sequenced material came from PBMCs.

CDR3 nucleotides: TGTGCCAGCAGCCCCCAGCGGGGGGGCCTTGAGACCCAGTACTTC. Translated, it gives CASSPQRGGLETQYF. J is TRBJ2-5 and V is TRBV7-3, with TRBD2 matching over 10 bases. V lost 5 bases to trimming and J lost 5 bases; unmatched junction nucleotides: 8. Germline CDR1 is SGHTA and CDR2 is FQGTGA. The CDR3 extends over 15 amino acids.